The table lists the clone carrying this TCR beta chain with a count of one. The antigen is not known. This record comes from a study of graft-versus-host responses after intestinal transplantation. Study-level information: Transplantation in recipients was multivisceral, liver-intestinal, or isolated intestinal. Findings and caveats of the study: GvH clones appeared in recipient marrow, some first in ileum or blood.

The CDR3 has 15 residues. The V and J ends lost 5 bases and 2 bases respectively, with 15 bases between them. Germline V gene data show CDR1 as SGHRS and CDR2 as YFSETQ. Profiling relied on immunoSEQ multiplex PCR, and the TCRdb table lists in-frame clones only, not all of them. Altogether around 40,000 clones are present, 80% to 85% being singletons, with the ten largest covering 3.5%. Material: PBMCs, obtained about 160 weeks after transplant. The gene calls are TRBV5-1 and TRBJ2-3; TRBD2 might be the D (5 bases). The source of this sequence is a human patient who received an intestinal transplant, so some T cells may come from the graft donor. CDR3 region: CASRYQRPDTDTQYF. The CDR3 bases are TGCGCCAGCAGGTACCAGCGGCCGGACACAGATACGCAGTATTTT.